The 25 T cell receptor beta chains listed next were all sequenced from one sample in a study of immune heterogeneity within non-small cell lung tumors. Multiplex PCR relied on 32 V and 13 J primers to amplify TCR beta CDR3. Via MiXCR, TCRdb re-called the multiplex PCR reads, giving one row per CDR3 protein. The repertoire has about 12,000 distinct CDR3 sequences, about 20% of them found once; the top ten carry roughly 4.5%. As template, the study used bulk tumor genomic DNA at approximately 640 ng per sample. Biopsies, several per primary tumor and spaced far apart, were collected during surgery. Surgery that was curative in intent was performed on patients with untreated, newly diagnosed non-small cell lung cancer. Sequencing was done on a sample of lung tumor tissue. These receptors all stem from a man aged 55-75 years with non-small cell lung cancer.

By sample fraction, this clonotype is medium-sized. This chain's CDR3 is CASSLYYRGNSYGYTF. CDR3 DNA sequence: TGTGCCAGCAGTTTATATTACAGGGGCAATTCTTATGGCTACACCTTC. V is TRBV27 and J is TRBJ1-2; TRBD1 matches 7 bases. The CDR3 extends over 16 amino acids. CDR1 and CDR2 from the germline V gene are MNHEY and SMNVEV (reference sequence). With 1 base clipped from V and 5 bases from J, the junction kept 10 bases outside the gene matches.

J is TRBJ2-3 and V is TRBV12-3 or TRBV12-4; D gene uncertain. The V gene lost 2 bases and the J gene lost 6 bases, with 9 bases spanning the gap. The CDR3 consists of 13 residues. CDR3 sequence (DNA): TGTGCCAGCAGTTTAACCCCCCCGGATACGCAGTATTTT. Translated: CASSLTPPDTQYF.

The chain combines TRBV5-6 with TRBJ1-1; D not certain. CDR1 SGHDT and CDR2 YYEEEE come from the germline V gene. CDR3 length: 14 amino acids. Trimming stripped 2 bases from V and 7 bases from J, with 15 bases between. Here the CDR3 DNA reads TGTGCCAGCAGCTTCGACGGGTATAAGGGTGAAGCTTTCTTT. Encoded protein: CASSFDGYKGEAFF. Using reference TRBV5-6 and TRBJ1-1 for the parts outside the CDR3, the full variable domain is DAGVTQSPTHLIKTRGQQVTLRCSPKSGHDTVSWYQQALGQGPQFIFQYYEEEERQRGNFPDRFSGHQFPNYSSELNVNALLLGDSALYLCASSFDGYKGEAFFGQGTRLTVV.

In the case of this clonotype: This may come from a read error, since a much larger clone is one base off. The chain joins TRBV6-1 to TRBJ2-7; 8 positions agree with TRBD2. Germline CDR1 MNHNS, CDR2 SASEGT. The CDR3 totals 16 residues. CDR3 in amino acids: CASRPHISGSSYEHYF. CDR3 nucleotide sequence: TGTGCCAGCAGACCTCACATCAGCGGGAGCTCCTACGAGCATTACTTC.

The chain links TRBV20-1 to TRBJ2-1; maybe TRBD1 (7 bases). Germline CDR1 and CDR2: DFQATT and SNEGSKA (reference sequence). V was shortened by 5 bases and J by 6 bases, with 20 bases between the two germline ends. The CDR3 length is 15 residues. The CDR3 nucleotides are TGCAGTGCTCAGGGCGGGCAGGGGGGTTTCAATGAGCAGTTCTTC. The encoded protein is CSAQGGQGGFNEQFF.

The rearrangement links TRBV9 to TRBJ1-1; tentatively, D is TRBD1 (5 bases). CDR3 length: 13 amino acids. Per the germline V gene, CDR1 is SGDLS and CDR2 is YYNGEE. The V gene lost 2 bases and the J gene lost 7 bases, with 12 bases spanning the gap. The CDR3 region has the DNA TGTGCCAGCAGCGTTGGGTGGGGGAGTGAAGCTTTCTTT. Residues: CASSVGWGSEAFF. Filled out from reference TRBV9 and TRBJ1-1, the complete variable domain reads DSGVTQTPKHLITATGQRVTLRCSPRSGDLSVYWYQQSLDQGLQFLIQYYNGEERAKGNILERFSAQQFPDLHSELNLSSLELGDSALYFCASSVGWGSEAFFGQGTRLTVV.

The V gene is TRBV20-1, the J gene TRBJ2-1, with 12 nucleotides matching TRBD2. Trimming at V came to 4 bases and at J to 2 bases, leaving 9 bases not matched to a gene. The CDR3 loop spans 17 amino acids. Germline CDR1 and CDR2: DFQATT and SNEGSKA (reference sequence). CDR3 protein: CSATKRTSGGTYNEQFF. The DNA for the CDR3 is TGCAGTGCTACCAAACGTACTAGCGGGGGGACCTACAATGAGCAGTTCTTC.

In this sample, this clonotype is medium-sized. The chain is built from TRBV6-5 and TRBJ2-7; 9 bases map to TRBD2. This CDR3 spans 17 amino acids. CDR1 is MNHEY and CDR2 is SVGAGI in the germline V gene. Trimming took 0 bases from V and 4 from J; bases not matched to a gene: 10. In DNA, the CDR3 is TGTGCCAGCAGTTACTCGAGAGTTTCTAGCGGGATGTACGAGCAGTACTTC. This gives the protein CASSYSRVSSGMYEQYF.

This clonotype occurred many times. The chain employs TRBV27 and TRBJ1-4; the D gene is possibly TRBD1 (6 bases). This CDR3 is built from 16 residues. The germline V gene encodes CDR1 MNHEY and CDR2 SMNVEV (reference sequence). V was trimmed by 5 bases and J by 4 bases, leaving 17 bases between them. CDR3 sequence reads: CASSTLQGGGNEKLFF. CDR3 in DNA: TGTGCCAGCAGTACCTTACAGGGTGGAGGTAATGAAAAACTGTTTTTT.

This clonotype was found many times. V usage is TRBV6-1 and J usage is TRBJ2-2; D is unclear. Germline loops: CDR1 MNHNS, CDR2 SASEGT. The CDR3 loop spans 13 amino acids. V lost 6 bases, J lost 7 bases, and 12 bases lay in between. The CDR3 region is CASSQTWSGELFF. The DNA for the CDR3 is TGTGCCAGCAGCCAGACTTGGAGCGGGGAGCTGTTTTTT.

This clonotype has more than one count but fewer than ten. In nucleotides, the CDR3 is TGTGCCAGCAGTTTAACGGGCGCCTATGAGCAGTTCTTC. This gives the protein CASSLTGAYEQFF. V is TRBV27 and J is TRBJ2-1; D gene unclear. This CDR3 region has 13 residues. The germline V gene has CDR1 MNHEY and CDR2 SMNVEV (reference sequence). V lost 2 bases, J lost 8 bases, and 10 bases lay in between.

As concerns this clonotype: A much larger clone differs from this one at a single base, so this may be a read error. V is TRBV19 and J is TRBJ2-2; maybe TRBD1 (5 bases). From germline, CDR1 is LNHDA and CDR2 SQIVND (reference sequence). V was pared by 8 bases and J by 0 bases, with 13 bases between. The CDR3 covers 15 residues. CDR3 sequence (DNA): TGTGCCAGTGGTTTGACAGCTACGAACACCGGGGAGCTGTTTTTT. Residues: CASGLTATNTGELFF.

By share, this clonotype counts as medium-sized. The chain joins TRBV20-1 to TRBJ2-7; TRBD2 matches 11 bases. V was clipped by 0 bases and J by 2 bases; unmatched bases: 3. The germline CDR1 and CDR2 sequences are DFQATT and SNEGSKA (reference sequence). The CDR3 has 15 residues. This chain's CDR3 is CSARDLAGGTYEQYF. The CDR3, as DNA: TGCAGTGCTAGAGATTTAGCGGGAGGGACCTACGAGCAGTACTTC.

In this sample, this clonotype turned up a few times. This sequence joins TRBV16 and TRBJ1-1, with a tentative D call TRBD1 (6 bases). Germline-derived CDR1 and CDR2 are KGHSY and FQNENV. The ends were cut back, 1 base at V and 3 bases at J, with 12 bases in the middle. The CDR3 covers 15 residues. The CDR3 loop is CASSQYPGADTEAFF. The CDR3 DNA is TGTGCCAGCAGCCAATATCCGGGGGCGGACACTGAAGCTTTCTTT.

This clonotype was seen a few times. The genes are TRBV2 and TRBJ2-1; the match to TRBD2 covers 10 bases. CDR3 length: 13 residues. The germline gives CDR1 SNHLY, CDR2 FYNNEI. J was trimmed by 5 bases and V by 6 bases; bases with no gene match: 1. The CDR3 loop is CASSLAGDNEQFF. CDR3 DNA: TGTGCCAGCAGCCTAGCGGGAGACAATGAGCAGTTCTTC.

The chain is built from TRBV20-1 and TRBJ2-1, with TRBD2 matching 13 bases. J was trimmed by 1 base and V by 4 bases; bases with no gene match: 10. Germline-derived CDR1 and CDR2 are DFQATT and SNEGSKA (reference sequence). This CDR3 region has 18 residues. The CDR3 protein is CSAKEPPTSGRSYNEQFF. CDR3 DNA sequence: TGCAGTGCTAAAGAACCCCCGACTAGCGGGAGGTCCTACAATGAGCAGTTCTTC.

To note about this clonotype: A single base separates this from a much larger clone, so it may be a read error. The chain links TRBV6-5 to TRBJ1-5; D call uncertain. Germline V gene data show CDR1 as MNHEY and CDR2 as SVGAGI. The germline V and J ends were trimmed by 2 bases and 8 bases, with 13 bases remaining between them. The CDR3 runs to 14 residues. The CDR3 region has the DNA TGTGCCAGCAGTTACGGTCGGACGTCCGAGCCCCAGCATTTT. It yields the protein CASSYGRTSEPQHF.

This clonotype has a count of ten or more. V usage is TRBV27 and J usage is TRBJ2-1; no definite D call. V was cut by 2 bases and J by 8 bases, with 7 bases left in between. The CDR3 is 12 amino acids. CDR1 and CDR2 (germline): MNHEY, SMNVEV (reference sequence). In nucleotides, the CDR3 is TGTGCCAGCAGTTTAGCAGGTTATGAGCAGTTCTTC. The encoded protein is CASSLAGYEQFF.

The chain is built from TRBV10-3 and TRBJ2-3, with D tentatively TRBD1 (6 bases). Trimming stripped 3 bases from V and 1 base from J, with 14 bases between. This CDR3 has 16 residues. CDR1 and CDR2 (germline): ENHRY, SYGVKD. CDR3 in DNA: TGTGCCATCAGTGAACCGGGACAAGGAGGCACAGATACGCAGTATTTT. Translated, it gives CAISEPGQGGTDTQYF.

This clonotype occurred a few times. The rearrangement uses TRBV6-4 and TRBJ2-6; TRBD1 is a possible D gene (6 bases). The CDR3 has 14 residues. The germline gives CDR1 MRHNA, CDR2 SNTAGT. The V gene lost 4 bases and the J gene lost 4 bases, with 8 bases spanning the gap. Written as DNA, the CDR3 is TGTGCCAGCAGTGGGGGGCCAGGGGCCAACGTCCTGACTTTC. It translates to CASSGGPGANVLTF.

This clonotype ranks as medium-sized (0.01 to 0.1%). The J gene is TRBJ1-2, the V gene TRBV2; D not resolved. The germline gives CDR1 SNHLY, CDR2 FYNNEI. V dropped 6 bases and J dropped 0 bases, with 11 bases sitting between them. There are 14 residues in the CDR3. The CDR3, as DNA: TGTGCCAGCAGGGAGAGGTCTGCTAACTATGGCTACACCTTC. Its translation is CASRERSANYGYTF.

Regarding this clonotype: Possible read error: a much larger clone is one base away. The gene calls are TRBV5-1 and TRBJ2-7; the D is unclear. Germline V lookup: CDR1 SGHRS, CDR2 YFSETQ. V was clipped by 4 bases and J by 0 bases, with 14 bases between them. The CDR3 has 15 amino acids. Here the CDR3 DNA reads TGCGCCAGCAGCCTATCGCCGGGCCTCTCCTACGAGCAGTACTTC. This gives the protein CASSLSPGLSYEQYF.

Sample share makes this clonotype medium-sized. This sequence joins TRBV12-3 or TRBV12-4 and TRBJ2-7, with D perhaps being TRBD1 or TRBD2 (5 bases each). V shed 5 bases and J shed 0 bases, with 17 bases lying between them. This CDR3 region has 16 residues. CDR3 coding DNA: TGTGCCAGCAGTCCTACCGGGACGGGCAGCTCCTACGAGCAGTACTTC. Encoded protein: CASSPTGTGSSYEQYF.

A note on this clonotype: Just one base apart from a much larger clone, this may be a read error. This sequence joins TRBV5-1 and TRBJ2-7, with a weak D call TRBD2 (5 bases). The germline CDR1 and CDR2 sequences are SGHRS and YFSETQ. V lost 4 bases and J 1 base, leaving 18 bases between the germline ends. This CDR3 is built from 16 residues. CDR3 in DNA: TGCGCCAGCAGCAAGGCAACCGTGACTAATTCCTACGAGCAGTACTTC. Amino acids: CASSKATVTNSYEQYF.

The table lists this clonotype with a few counts. The CDR3 DNA is TGTGCCAGCTCACCACCCCTTGGGAGCAGCACAGATACGCAGTATTTT. It specifies CASSPPLGSSTDTQYF. The genes are TRBV18 and TRBJ2-3; a possible D gene is TRBD2 (5 bases). Trimming stripped 0 bases from V and 0 bases from J, with 10 bases between. CDR3 length equals 16 residues. CDR1 and CDR2 from the germline V gene are KGHSH and LQKENI.